The 28 T cell receptor beta chains below come from one sample, sequenced in a study of regulatory T cells in long-lasting Graves disease. According to the study, TCR beta libraries were built with iRepertoire HTBI primers and CDR3-region Arm-PCR. TCRdb reprocessed the multiplex PCR reads with MiXCR, giving one entry per CDR3 protein. The sample holds about 290,000 distinct CDR3 sequences, 20% to 25% seen once. The time point denotes: persistent/refractory GD, antithyroid drugs over 5 years with positive TRAb. The TCR library was made from RNA that had been extracted from PBMCs in TRIzol. Sample: peripheral blood mononuclear cells (PBMCs), taken when the disease was refractory, from a patient treated with antithyroid drugs. The receptors come from a female donor with Graves disease.

The V and J genes are TRBV7-2 and TRBJ2-5; TRBD2 agrees at 8 bases. The CDR3 runs to 14 residues. V shed 5 bases, J shed 1 base, and the junction held 3 bases outside the gene matches. Germline values: CDR1 SGHTA, CDR2 FQGNSA. CDR3 region: CASSQTSVQETQYF. In DNA, the CDR3 is TGTGCCAGCAGCCAGACTAGCGTCCAAGAGACCCAGTACTTC. Variable domain in full (rest from reference TRBV7-2 and TRBJ2-5): GAGVSQSPSNKVTEKGKDVELRCDPISGHTALYWYRQSLGQGLEFLIYFQGNSAPDKSGLPSDRFSAERTGGSVSTLTIQRTQQEDSAVYLCASSQTSVQETQYFGPGTRLLVL.

This clonotype was observed a few times. Possible read error: a much larger clone is one base away. The chain couples TRBV7-8 to TRBJ1-4; D is uncertain. The CDR3 consists of 12 residues. Germline V gene data show CDR1 as SGHVS and CDR2 as FQNEAQ. In DNA, the CDR3 is TGTCCCAGCAGCAAAACAGCTGAAAAACTGTTTTTT. This gives the protein CPSSKTAEKLFF.

The sample holds many counts of this clonotype. This chain uses TRBV28 with TRBJ2-7, with D maybe TRBD2 (5 bases). The CDR3 covers 13 residues. Trimming cost V 3 bases and J 3 bases, with 9 bases left between them. CDR1 and CDR2 (germline): MDHEN, SYDVKM. The CDR3 is CASSFSRDYEQYF. Written as DNA, the CDR3 is TGTGCCAGCAGTTTTTCACGGGACTACGAGCAGTACTTC.

This clonotype was counted only a few times. The J gene is TRBJ2-6, the V gene TRBV7-2; 10 positions agree with TRBD2. V trimming: 1 base; J trimming: 3 bases; junction bases outside the gene matches: 9. This CDR3 spans 19 amino acids. In germline, CDR1 is SGHTA, CDR2 FQGNSA. CDR3 in DNA: TGTGCCAGCAGCTTAGACCCCCGGCTAGCGGGAGTTGGGGCCAACGTCCTGACTTTC. Its protein product is CASSLDPRLAGVGANVLTF.

This sequence joins TRBV25-1 and TRBJ1-1; D is unclear. Germline V lookup: CDR1 MGHDK, CDR2 SYGVNS. V lost 4 bases, J lost 1 base, and 13 bases lay in between. The CDR3 sequence is 15 residues long. The CDR3: CASSGAADGNTEAFF. CDR3 nucleotides: TGTGCCAGCAGTGGGGCGGCGGATGGGAACACTGAAGCTTTCTTT.

This clonotype was seen a few times. The chain uses TRBV27 and TRBJ2-7; D is unresolved. CDR3 size: 15 residues. Germline-derived CDR1 and CDR2 are MNHEY and SMNVEV (reference sequence). V was clipped by 2 bases and J by 1 base, with 12 bases between them. CDR3 loop: CASSLVAGRSYEQYF. The CDR3 DNA is TGTGCCAGCAGTTTAGTCGCAGGCAGGTCCTACGAGCAGTACTTC.

This clonotype was detected ten times or more. The gene calls are TRBV2 and TRBJ2-7, with TRBD2 matching 9 bases. V was pared by 4 bases and J by 3 bases, with 4 bases of the junction left unmatched. The CDR3 is made up of 14 amino acids. Germline lookup yields CDR1 SNHLY and CDR2 FYNNEI. CDR3 coding DNA: TGTGCCAGCAGTGGATTTAGCGGGGGCTACGAGCAGTACTTC. Protein sequence: CASSGFSGGYEQYF.

The chain is built from TRBV5-1 and TRBJ2-6, with unresolved D. This CDR3 is built from 16 residues. V shed 2 bases and J shed 2 bases, with 11 bases lying between them. Germline CDR1 and CDR2: SGHRS and YFSETQ. CDR3 region: CASSFWETTGANVLTF. The CDR3 nucleotides are TGCGCCAGCAGCTTCTGGGAAACGACTGGGGCCAACGTCCTGACTTTC.

This clonotype showed up just a few times. The CDR3 DNA sequence: TGTGCCAGCAGCTCAACCGGGACTTCGGCCTACGAGCAGTACTTC. It yields the protein CASSSTGTSAYEQYF. J is TRBJ2-7 and V is TRBV7-9; a weak D match, TRBD2 (6 bases). Per germline, CDR1 SEHNR and CDR2 FQNEAQ (reference sequence). Trimming took 4 bases from V and 2 from J, leaving 15 bases between them. The CDR3 spans 15 residues.

This clonotype was counted many times. This chain joins TRBV24-1 and TRBJ1-5; D ambiguous. The germline V and J ends were trimmed by 5 bases and 4 bases, with 8 bases remaining between them. Looked up from germline, CDR1 is KGHDR and CDR2 is SFDVKD. The CDR3 loop spans 13 amino acids. CDR3 loop: CATSGGLNQPQHF. The DNA of the CDR3 is TGTGCCACCAGTGGTGGCCTGAATCAGCCCCAGCATTTT.

The rearrangement uses TRBV5-5 and TRBJ1-1; 9 positions agree with TRBD1. The trim removed 4 bases at V and 2 bases at J, leaving 9 bases unmatched. This CDR3 contains 16 residues. Germline CDR1 is SGHKS and CDR2 is YYEKEE (reference sequence). In DNA form, the CDR3 reads TGTGCCAGCAGCCCTAGGACAGGGGAAGAAAACACTGAAGCTTTCTTT. It specifies CASSPRTGEENTEAFF.

The CDR3, as DNA: TGTGCCAGCAGTTCACTTTGGACTGAAGCTTTCTTT. Protein: CASSSLWTEAFF. The chain carries TRBV6-5 and TRBJ1-1; no firm D call. The V and J ends lost 4 bases and 5 bases respectively, with 8 bases between them. CDR3 size: 12 residues. Germline V gene data show CDR1 as MNHEY and CDR2 as SVGAGI.

The V call is TRBV18, the J call TRBJ1-1, with D hard to call. Per the germline V gene, CDR1 is KGHSH and CDR2 is LQKENI. V lost 1 base and J lost 6, with 15 bases in between. The CDR3 length is 15 residues. The CDR3 reads CASSPLEASGAEAFF. CDR3 nucleotide sequence: TGTGCCAGCTCACCACTAGAGGCTTCGGGCGCTGAAGCTTTCTTT.

This clonotype was recorded at least ten times. This chain uses TRBV7-2 with TRBJ2-5, with D possibly matching TRBD1 (6 bases). The CDR3 spans 14 residues. From germline, CDR1 is SGHTA and CDR2 FQGNSA. V was pared by 1 base and J by 3 bases, with 9 bases between. The CDR3 spells CASSLESGEETQYF. CDR3 bases: TGTGCCAGCAGCTTAGAGTCAGGGGAAGAGACCCAGTACTTC.

The chain employs TRBV5-1 and TRBJ1-5; D gene ambiguous. Germline V lookup: CDR1 SGHRS, CDR2 YFSETQ. Trimming took 0 bases from V and 1 from J, leaving 11 bases between them. This CDR3 has 16 amino acids. The CDR3 DNA reads as TGCGCCAGCAGCTTGGGCTCTGGAGGAAGCAATCAGCCCCAGCATTTT. Encoded protein: CASSLGSGGSNQPQHF.

This clonotype was recorded a few times. The chain couples TRBV4-1 to TRBJ2-5, with D possibly being TRBD2 (5 bases). Trimming took off 4 bases at V and 7 bases at J, with 19 bases between the two ends. The length of the CDR3 is 15 residues. In germline, CDR1 is MGHRA, CDR2 YSYEKL. CDR3 DNA: TGCGCCAGCAGCCCTGGGCTAGCCTCGGTTGGGACCCAGTACTTC. It specifies CASSPGLASVGTQYF.

This rearrangement joins TRBV20-1 to TRBJ1-5, with D unclear. Trimming removed 6 bases from V and 4 bases from J, with 13 bases in between. Germline lookup yields CDR1 DFQATT and CDR2 SNEGSKA (reference sequence). This CDR3 spans 13 amino acids. This CDR3 is CSAAPLSNQPQHF. CDR3 bases: TGCAGTGCCGCTCCCCTTAGTAATCAGCCCCAGCATTTT.

CDR3 coding DNA: TGTGCCAGCAGCCCCAGCATCGGGACAAGGTACGAGCAGTACTTC. Translating it yields CASSPSIGTRYEQYF. The V call is TRBV6-1, the J call TRBJ2-7, with TRBD1 as a possible D gene (6 bases). CDR1 is MNHNS and CDR2 is SASEGT in the germline V gene. The CDR3 totals 15 residues. Trimming left V 6 bases short and J 4 bases short, with 19 bases between.

This clonotype occurred many times. V usage is TRBV7-2 and J usage is TRBJ2-6; D perhaps matches TRBD2 (6 bases). Germline V gene lookup returns CDR1 SGHTA and CDR2 FQGNSA. The CDR3 sequence is 17 residues long. V gave up 5 bases and J gave up 0 bases, with 14 bases separating them. CDR3 coding DNA: TGTGCCAGCAGCCCCACTGGGAGGACCTCTGGGGCCAACGTCCTGACTTTC. Residues: CASSPTGRTSGANVLTF.

This clonotype was counted many times. The chain couples TRBV18 to TRBJ2-7, with D unresolved. V was pared by 6 bases and J by 0 bases, with 6 bases between. This CDR3 has 12 residues. The V gene's germline CDR1 is KGHSH and CDR2 LQKENI. The CDR3 spells CASSGISYEQYF. The DNA for the CDR3 is TGTGCCAGCTCTGGGATCTCCTACGAGCAGTACTTC.

The gene calls are TRBV12-3 or TRBV12-4 and TRBJ1-1, with no clear D. The CDR3 has 13 residues. The ends were cut back, 3 bases at V and 9 bases at J, with 14 bases in the middle. The CDR3 nucleotides read TGTGCCAGCAGTTTGGCGCACCTCCCTAAAGCTTTCTTT. It yields the protein CASSLAHLPKAFF.

The rearrangement joins TRBV14 to TRBJ2-7; D ambiguous. Germline loops: CDR1 SGHDN, CDR2 FVKESK. Trimming cost V 0 bases and J 0 bases, with 6 bases left between them. The CDR3 spans 14 residues. CDR3 residues: CASSQEASSYEQYF. The CDR3 DNA is TGTGCCAGCAGCCAAGAGGCGAGCTCCTACGAGCAGTACTTC.

This clonotype came up many times. This chain uses TRBV3-1 with TRBJ2-7; unclear D gene. The CDR3 totals 11 residues. V was trimmed by 9 bases and J by 3 bases, leaving 9 bases between them. Looked up from germline, CDR1 is LGHDT and CDR2 is YNNKEL (reference sequence). In DNA form, the CDR3 reads TGTGCCAGTGCGGACGGCTACGAGCAGTACTTC. Translation gives CASADGYEQYF.

The J gene is TRBJ2-5, the V gene TRBV9, with 7 bases aligning to TRBD2. After removal of 5 bases from V and 5 bases from J, the junction contained 9 bases not matched to a gene. CDR3 length: 14 residues. The germline V gene has CDR1 SGDLS and CDR2 YYNGEE. As DNA, the CDR3 is TGTGCCAGCAGTGAGGAGCGGGGCCGCGAGACCCAGTACTTC. As protein: CASSEERGRETQYF. Based on the CDR3 plus reference TRBV9 and TRBJ2-5, the full variable domain is DSGVTQTPKHLITATGQRVTLRCSPRSGDLSVYWYQQSLDQGLQFLIQYYNGEERAKGNILERFSAQQFPDLHSELNLSSLELGDSALYFCASSEERGRETQYFGPGTRLLVL.

This clonotype has a count of ten or more. This chain connects TRBV28 to TRBJ2-2; perhaps D is TRBD1 or TRBD2 (6 bases each). CDR1 is MDHEN, CDR2 SYDVKM, per germline. This CDR3 spans 15 amino acids. V was pared by 6 bases and J by 6 bases, with 17 bases between. For the CDR3, the DNA is TGTGCCAGCAGCTCCGGGGGCGCGGGACCCGGGGAGCTGTTTTTT. It codes for CASSSGGAGPGELFF.

The chain is built from TRBV27 and TRBJ2-1, with D perhaps given as TRBD1 or TRBD2 (7 bases each). The CDR3 runs to 12 residues. CDR1 is MNHEY and CDR2 is SMNVEV in the germline V gene (reference sequence). Trimming cost V 5 bases and J 16 bases, with 18 bases left between them. CDR3 nucleotides: TGTGCCAGCAGTCCCCAGGGGGGGGCCGACTTCTTC. The encoded protein is CASSPQGGADFF.

The gene calls are TRBV7-2 and TRBJ1-1; 8 bases agree with TRBD1. Looked up from germline, CDR1 is SGHTA and CDR2 is FQGNSA. V shed 3 bases, J shed 11 bases, and the junction held 14 bases outside the gene matches. There are 15 residues in the CDR3. The CDR3 DNA sequence: TGTGCCAGCAGCTTCGCCCCCCGGGACAGGAGCGTTGCTTTCTTT. This translates into CASSFAPRDRSVAFF.

This clonotype was observed many times. The rearrangement uses TRBV28 and TRBJ2-2; no definite D call. V lost 8 bases to trimming and J lost 7 bases, with 17 bases between them. The length of the CDR3 is 14 residues. The V gene's germline CDR1 is MDHEN and CDR2 SYDVKM. The CDR3 here is CASSRGRWGGELFF. For the CDR3, the DNA is TGTGCCAGCTCGCGCGGAAGATGGGGCGGGGAGCTGTTTTTT.